Following are 11 T cell receptor beta chains from one sample sequenced in a study of blood T cell repertoires in COVID-19. The data were produced by immunoSEQ multiplex PCR, yet TCRdb's version contains in-frame clones alone and is incomplete. The repertoire holds 140,000 to 150,000 clones, with approximately 88% as singletons. Specimen: peripheral blood. The receptors were gathered from a man in his 70s with acute or convalescent COVID-19.

The CDR3 nucleotides read TGTGCCAGCACCAGACCGGGGACTAATGAAAAACTGTTTTTT. Translated, it gives CASTRPGTNEKLFF. V and J are TRBV7-9 and TRBJ1-4; D is unresolved. Between the trimmed V and J ends, which lost 7 bases and 2 bases, there was a span of 11 bases. From germline, CDR1 is SEHNR and CDR2 FQNEAQ (reference sequence). The CDR3 is 14 amino acids. Full variable domain (outside the CDR3, taken from reference TRBV7-9 and TRBJ1-4): DTGVSQNPRHKITKRGQNVTFRCDPISEHNRLYWYRQTLGQGPEFLTYFQNEAQLEKSRLLSDRFSAERPKGSFSTLEIQRTEQGDSAMYLCASTRPGTNEKLFFGSGTQLSVL.

This clone was recorded once. This chain joins TRBV18 and TRBJ1-2, with a possible D match to TRBD1 (6 bases). The CDR3 totals 15 residues. The germline V gene encodes CDR1 KGHSH and CDR2 LQKENI. The ends were cut back, 2 bases at V and 3 bases at J, with 13 bases in the middle. This CDR3 reads CASSPGQTGDYGYTF. For the CDR3, the DNA is TGTGCCAGCTCACCAGGACAGACGGGTGACTATGGCTACACCTTC.

V usage is TRBV3-1 (or the pseudogene TRBV3-2) and J usage is TRBJ1-6; a possible D gene is TRBD1 (5 bases). The germline V gene encodes CDR1 LGHDT and CDR2 YNNKEL (reference sequence). The ends were cut back, 2 bases at V and 7 bases at J, with 9 bases in the middle. The CDR3 is made up of 14 amino acids. The DNA for the CDR3 is TGTGCCAGCAGCCAACAGGGTTGGAATTCACCCCTCCACTTT. Translation gives CASSQQGWNSPLHF.

V and J are TRBV7-9 and TRBJ2-3; 8 nucleotides align to TRBD2. The CDR3 is made up of 16 amino acids. Germline V gene lookup returns CDR1 SEHNR and CDR2 FQNEAQ (reference sequence). J lost 2 bases, V lost 6 bases, and 10 bases had no gene match. CDR3 loop: CASRPGSGEATDTQYF. The CDR3 bases are TGTGCCAGCAGACCCGGTAGCGGGGAGGCCACAGATACGCAGTATTTT. Full variable domain (remainder filled in from reference TRBV7-9 and TRBJ2-3): DTGVSQNPRHKITKRGQNVTFRCDPISEHNRLYWYRQTLGQGPEFLTYFQNEAQLEKSRLLSDRFSAERPKGSFSTLEIQRTEQGDSAMYLCASRPGSGEATDTQYFGPGTRLTVL.

The V call is TRBV2, the J call TRBJ1-6, with D possibly being TRBD1 (6 bases). The germline V and J ends were trimmed by 1 base and 7 bases, with 17 bases remaining between them. This CDR3 has 17 amino acids. The germline CDR1 and CDR2 sequences are SNHLY and FYNNEI. The CDR3 DNA is TGTGCCAGCAGTGAAGGGTCTTGGGGGCTCGGGAATTCACCCCTCCACTTT. This gives the protein CASSEGSWGLGNSPLHF.

The V and J genes are TRBV3-1 (or the pseudogene TRBV3-2) and TRBJ2-2; D may be TRBD2 (6 bases). The germline gives CDR1 LGHDT, CDR2 YNNKEL (reference sequence). The V end lost 7 bases, the J end lost 6 bases, and 15 bases lay between the germline ends. The CDR3 totals 14 residues. CDR3: CASTPGRDAGELFF. The CDR3 DNA is TGTGCCAGCACCCCTGGGCGGGACGCCGGGGAGCTGTTTTTT.

A few counts support this clone. The V and J genes are TRBV28 and TRBJ2-7, with TRBD1 matching 11 bases. The CDR3 has 14 amino acids. Germline-derived CDR1 and CDR2 are MDHEN and SYDVKM. Trimming removed 3 bases from V and 5 bases from J; junction bases left unmatched: 3. The CDR3 region has the DNA TGTGCCAGCAGTTTCACGGGACAGGGGGACGAGCAGTACTTC. Translated, it gives CASSFTGQGDEQYF.

The chain carries TRBV18 and TRBJ2-7, with TRBD1 matching 11 bases. The CDR3 has 16 amino acids. In germline, CDR1 is KGHSH, CDR2 LQKENI. V shed 2 bases and J 4 bases; nucleotides not matched to a gene: 7. The CDR3 sequence: CASSPRGTGGAYEQYF. CDR3 coding DNA: TGTGCCAGCTCACCAAGGGGGACAGGGGGAGCATACGAGCAGTACTTC.

The V call is TRBV10-2, the J call TRBJ2-3; 8 bases fit TRBD2. The germline gives CDR1 WSHSY, CDR2 SAAADI. The CDR3 is made up of 15 amino acids. With V trimmed by 3 bases and J by 4 bases, 6 bases remained unmatched. CDR3 protein: CASSEPPGGADTQYF. In DNA form, the CDR3 reads TGCGCCAGCAGTGAACCCCCCGGGGGGGCAGATACGCAGTATTTT.

The V call is TRBV6-1, the J call TRBJ1-2; no definite D call. Germline loops: CDR1 MNHNS, CDR2 SASEGT. There are 13 residues in the CDR3. V dropped 2 bases and J dropped 4 bases, with 8 bases sitting between them. CDR3: CASSEKEVYGYTF. CDR3 nucleotides: TGTGCCAGCAGTGAAAAGGAGGTCTATGGCTACACCTTC.

This clone appeared a few times. This rearrangement joins TRBV3-1 (or the pseudogene TRBV3-2) to TRBJ1-1, with 7 positions matching TRBD1. CDR1 and CDR2 from the germline V gene are LGHDT and YNNKEL (reference sequence). CDR3 size: 15 residues. Trimming removed 0 bases from V and 9 bases from J; junction bases left unmatched: 10. The CDR3 DNA sequence: TGTGCCAGCAGCCAAGATGATCGGACAGGTCCTAAAGCTTTCTTT. Translating gives CASSQDDRTGPKAFF.